The 3 T cell receptor beta chains reported below all come from one sample, sequenced in a study of OX40 agonist ivuxolimab in advanced cancers. Libraries came from the immunoSEQ multiplex PCR assay. The table comes from immuneACCESS by way of TCRdb, which keeps in-frame sequences with V and J called. Part of the clones is missing from these tables; in studies checked, under half for an unresolved V gene and the rest for unknown reasons. This sample lists tens of thousands of clones; 75% to 90% were detected once. The top ten clones comprise roughly 11% of the sample. The sequencing here drew on CD4+ or CD8+ T cells sorted from blood, taken in a trial of the OX40 agonist ivuxolimab. All receptors come from an adult with an advanced solid tumor such as melanoma, head and neck, liver or kidney cancer.

The chain joins TRBV19 to TRBJ2-7, with D possibly TRBD1 on 6 matching bases. The CDR3 is made up of 14 amino acids. V lost 5 bases and J 7 bases, leaving 18 bases between the germline ends. Germline loops: CDR1 LNHDA, CDR2 SQIVND (reference sequence). The CDR3 region has the DNA TGTGCCAGTAGTTGGAGGACAGCAAAAGGTGAGCAGTACTTC. Translation gives CASSWRTAKGEQYF.

J is TRBJ1-5 and V is TRBV27, with unresolved D. This CDR3 contains 14 residues. Germline CDR1 reads MNHEY; CDR2 reads SMNVEV (reference sequence). V lost 5 bases, J lost 0 bases, and 8 bases lay in between. CDR3 region: CASSAAFSNQPQHF. The CDR3 DNA follows: TGTGCCAGCAGTGCGGCGTTTAGCAATCAGCCCCAGCATTTT.

The chain uses TRBV27 and TRBJ2-3, with 8 bases lining up with TRBD1. Germline V CDR1 and CDR2: MNHEY, SMNVEV (reference sequence). The CDR3 totals 15 residues. Losses at the gene ends were 6 bases for V and 1 base for J; bases not matched to a gene: 6. CDR3 coding DNA: TGTGCCAGCAGCAGGACAGGGTTTCGCACAGATACGCAGTATTTT. It is translated as CASSRTGFRTDTQYF.